This T cell receptor beta chain stems from a study of cytomegalovirus exposure and HLA in healthy donors. Study findings and constraints: TCR beta V- and J-gene trimming was later associated with a missense DCLRE1C variant.

This clone was detected only a few times. The antigen is not known. This CDR3 is 13 amino acids long. Trimming shortened V by 5 bases and J by 7 bases, and 11 bases separated the two germline ends. Germline lookup yields CDR1 SNHLY and CDR2 FYNNEI. The PCR was carried out with 60 Vbeta primers and 13 Jbeta primers. The data were produced by immunoSEQ multiplex PCR, yet TCRdb's version contains in-frame clones alone and is incomplete. The repertoire holds 65,000 to 95,000 clones, with 75% as singletons. V gene TRBV2 combines with J gene TRBJ1-4; D not resolved. The sequence derives from a man aged 70-80 years in good health and CMV-seronegative. Sequences were obtained from PBMCs. The CDR3 loop is CASSPLEGEKLFF. CDR3 bases: TGTGCCAGCAGTCCTCTCGAGGGTGAAAAACTGTTTTTT.